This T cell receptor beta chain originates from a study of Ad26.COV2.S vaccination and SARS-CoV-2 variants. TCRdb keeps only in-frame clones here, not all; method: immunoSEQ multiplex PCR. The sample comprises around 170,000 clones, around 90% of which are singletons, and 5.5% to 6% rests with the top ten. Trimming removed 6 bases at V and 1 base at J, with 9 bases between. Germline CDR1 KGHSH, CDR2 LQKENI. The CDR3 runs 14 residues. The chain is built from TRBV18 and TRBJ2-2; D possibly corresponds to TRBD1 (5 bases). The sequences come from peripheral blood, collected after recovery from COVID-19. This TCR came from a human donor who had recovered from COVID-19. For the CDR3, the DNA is TGTGCCAGCTCTTTCCAGGGGAACACCGGGGAGCTGTTTTTT. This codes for CASSFQGNTGELFF.